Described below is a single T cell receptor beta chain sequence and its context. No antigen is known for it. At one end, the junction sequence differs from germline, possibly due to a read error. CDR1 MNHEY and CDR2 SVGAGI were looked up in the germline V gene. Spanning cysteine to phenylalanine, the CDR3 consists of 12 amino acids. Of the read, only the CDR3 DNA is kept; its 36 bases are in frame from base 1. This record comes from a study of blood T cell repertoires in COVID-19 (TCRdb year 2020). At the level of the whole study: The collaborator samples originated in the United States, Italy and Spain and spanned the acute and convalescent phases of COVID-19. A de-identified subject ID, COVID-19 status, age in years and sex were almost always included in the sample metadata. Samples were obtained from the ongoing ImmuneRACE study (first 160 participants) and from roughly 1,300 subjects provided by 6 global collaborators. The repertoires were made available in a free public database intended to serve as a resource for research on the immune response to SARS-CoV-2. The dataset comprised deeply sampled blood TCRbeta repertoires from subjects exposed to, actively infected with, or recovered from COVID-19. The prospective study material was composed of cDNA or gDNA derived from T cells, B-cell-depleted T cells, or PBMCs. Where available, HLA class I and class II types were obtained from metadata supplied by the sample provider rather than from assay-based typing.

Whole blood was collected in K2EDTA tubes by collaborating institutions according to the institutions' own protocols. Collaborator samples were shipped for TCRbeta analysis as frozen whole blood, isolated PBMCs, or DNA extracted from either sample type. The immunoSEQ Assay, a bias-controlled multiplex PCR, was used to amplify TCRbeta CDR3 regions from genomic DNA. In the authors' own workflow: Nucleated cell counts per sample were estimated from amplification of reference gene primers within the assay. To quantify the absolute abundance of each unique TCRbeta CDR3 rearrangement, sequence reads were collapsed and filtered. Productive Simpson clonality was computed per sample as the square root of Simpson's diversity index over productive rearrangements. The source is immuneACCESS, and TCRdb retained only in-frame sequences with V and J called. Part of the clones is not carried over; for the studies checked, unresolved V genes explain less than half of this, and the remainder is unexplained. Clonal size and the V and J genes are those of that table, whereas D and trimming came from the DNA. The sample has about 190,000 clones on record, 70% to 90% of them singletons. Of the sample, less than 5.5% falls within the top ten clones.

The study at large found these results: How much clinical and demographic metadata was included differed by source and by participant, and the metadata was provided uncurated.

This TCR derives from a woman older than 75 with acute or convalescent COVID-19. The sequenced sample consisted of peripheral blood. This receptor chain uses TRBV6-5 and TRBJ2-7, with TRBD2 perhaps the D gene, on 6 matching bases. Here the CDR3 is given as CASSKPPGAAQF. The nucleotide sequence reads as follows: TGTGCCAGCAGCAAGCCCCCGGGAGCGGCCCAATTC.